The 16 T cell receptor beta chains listed next were all sequenced from one sample in a study of T cell responses to AZD1222 COVID-19 vaccine (dated by TCRdb to the early 2020s). Explained via the paper, the time point label denotes: baseline before first vaccination. The library was generated by the immunoSEQ multiplex PCR assay. TCRdb re-hosts the immuneACCESS table, in-frame sequences only. Its copies lack some clones; in the studies checked, an unresolved V gene accounts for under half of them, and the cause for the rest is not known. The sample records approximately 180,000 clones, 87% of which are singletons. 2.6% of the sample comes from the top ten. The sequences come from peripheral blood, collected on day 0 of AZD1222 vaccination. These receptors were taken from an adult in good health.

The chain uses TRBV7-2 and TRBJ1-5, with D unclear. CDR1 SGHTA and CDR2 FQGNSA come from the germline V gene. This CDR3 is 13 amino acids long. Trimming took off 5 bases at V and 5 bases at J, with 10 bases between the two ends. The CDR3 sequence: CASSLRIDQPQHF. The CDR3 DNA reads TGTGCCAGCAGCCTGCGGATCGATCAGCCCCAGCATTTT.

This chain links TRBV29-1 with TRBJ2-5; 8 nucleotides match TRBD1. V gave up 7 bases and J gave up 1 base; unmatched junction bases: 8. This CDR3 contains 14 residues. CDR1 is SQVTM, CDR2 ANQGSEA, per germline. CDR3 sequence reads: CSAIKDRAQETQYF. The CDR3 bases are TGCAGCGCTATAAAGGACAGGGCCCAAGAGACCCAGTACTTC.

This chain uses TRBV30 with TRBJ1-2; D is unclear. The CDR3 runs to 13 residues. V lost 4 bases and J lost 7, with 16 bases in between. Per the germline V gene, CDR1 is GTSNPN and CDR2 is SVGIG (reference sequence). The CDR3 DNA follows: TGTGCCTGGACCCCCGATTCGGGGTTTGGCTACACCTTC. Protein: CAWTPDSGFGYTF.

This clone was observed once. The chain employs TRBV7-8 and TRBJ2-3; D uncertain. The CDR3 consists of 17 residues. Trimming removed 2 bases from V and 0 bases from J, with 15 bases in between. Germline V gene sequence: CDR1 SGHVS, CDR2 FQNEAQ. The CDR3 is CASSLTPPTPSTDTQYF. DNA of the CDR3: TGTGCCAGCAGCTTAACCCCCCCGACCCCTAGCACAGATACGCAGTATTTT.

This rearrangement joins TRBV5-1 to TRBJ2-4; 12 bases align to TRBD2. The CDR3 has 14 residues. With V trimmed by 0 bases and J by 10 bases, 2 bases remained unmatched. Germline V gives CDR1 SGHRS, CDR2 YFSETQ. The CDR3 sequence is CASSLGGTSGIQYF. The CDR3 DNA reads as TGCGCCAGCAGCTTGGGCGGGACTAGCGGGATTCAGTACTTC. The entire variable domain, with the rest obtained from reference TRBV5-1 and TRBJ2-4, is as follows: KAGVTQTPRYLIKTRGQQVTLSCSPISGHRSVSWYQQTPGQGLQFLFEYFSETQRNKGNFPGRFSGRQFSNSRSEMNVSTLELGDSALYLCASSLGGTSGIQYFGAGTRLSVL.

This chain links TRBV10-1 with TRBJ2-3; TRBD2 agrees at 7 bases. This CDR3 is 14 amino acids long. Trimming removed 4 bases from V and 8 bases from J; junction bases left unmatched: 9. In germline, CDR1 is WNHNN, CDR2 SYGVQD (reference sequence). The CDR3 DNA reads as TGCGCCAGCAGTGTTGGGAGGGATGAGGGTACGCAGTATTTT. This encodes CASSVGRDEGTQYF.

The chain combines TRBV14 with TRBJ2-7; the match to TRBD2 covers 10 bases. Looked up from germline, CDR1 is SGHDN and CDR2 is FVKESK. After removal of 0 bases from V and 1 base from J, the junction contained 0 bases not matched to a gene. This CDR3 comprises 15 residues. The CDR3 protein is CASSQETSGSYEQYF. The CDR3 DNA follows: TGTGCCAGCAGCCAAGAGACTAGCGGGTCCTACGAGCAGTACTTC.

V is TRBV10-1 and J is TRBJ2-7, with 14 bases that match TRBD2. CDR3 length: 18 residues. The V gene end was trimmed by 6 bases and the J gene end by 1 base; junction bases not matched to a gene: 11. Germline V gene data show CDR1 as WNHNN and CDR2 as SYGVQD (reference sequence). CDR3 in DNA: TGCGCCAGCAGGGAACCGGGACTAGCGGGAGAAAGTTCCTACGAGCAGTACTTC. It encodes CASREPGLAGESSYEQYF.

V and J are TRBV5-1 and TRBJ2-1; D is perhaps TRBD1 (5 bases). The CDR3 is made up of 15 amino acids. V was cut by 0 bases and J by 8 bases, with 15 bases left in between. Germline V gene data show CDR1 as SGHRS and CDR2 as YFSETQ. The CDR3 sequence: CASSLVGYRGDEQFF. CDR3 DNA sequence: TGCGCCAGCAGCTTGGTTGGGTATAGGGGCGATGAGCAGTTCTTC.

This sequence joins TRBV28 and TRBJ2-7; D possibly corresponds to TRBD2 (5 bases). Germline CDR1 is MDHEN and CDR2 is SYDVKM. Trimming removed 10 bases at V and 5 bases at J, with 12 bases between. This CDR3 region has 11 residues. CDR3 bases: TGTGCCACCATATTCGGGGACGAGCAGTACTTC. Translation: CATIFGDEQYF.

The CDR3 DNA follows: TGTGCCAGCAGCCAGCAGTACTACGAGCAGTACTTC. Protein sequence: CASSQQYYEQYF. The rearrangement uses TRBV14 and TRBJ2-7, with D hard to call. This CDR3 has 12 amino acids. The V gene lost 3 bases and the J gene lost 3 bases, with 6 bases spanning the gap. Germline V CDR1 and CDR2: SGHDN, FVKESK.

In DNA form, the CDR3 reads TGTGCCAGTAGTCCGGGACTAGCGGGAGGGTATGAGCAGTTCTTC. Protein sequence: CASSPGLAGGYEQFF. The chain carries TRBV19 and TRBJ2-1, with 16 bases lining up with TRBD2. The V and J ends lost 5 bases and 8 bases, in that order; junction bases with no gene match: 3. Germline CDR1 LNHDA, CDR2 SQIVND (reference sequence). This CDR3 is built from 15 residues.

This clone has more than one count but fewer than ten. V is TRBV6-1 and J is TRBJ2-7; D is perhaps TRBD1 or TRBD2 (5 bases each). CDR3 length equals 14 residues. Germline V gives CDR1 MNHNS, CDR2 SASEGT. V was shortened by 3 bases and J by 2 bases, with 11 bases between the two germline ends. The CDR3 here is CASSDTGPPYEQYF. CDR3 nucleotide sequence: TGTGCCAGCAGTGACACGGGACCCCCCTACGAGCAGTACTTC.

The gene calls are TRBV4-1 and TRBJ2-1; TRBD1 matches at 9 bases. Germline CDR1 MGHRA, CDR2 YSYEKL. The ends lost 3 bases at V and 2 bases at J; junction bases unmatched: 5. The CDR3 extends over 16 amino acids. In DNA, the CDR3 is TGCGCCAGCAGCCAGGACCGGGACAGGGCCTACAATGAGCAGTTCTTC. Amino acid sequence: CASSQDRDRAYNEQFF.

The rearrangement uses TRBV5-1 and TRBJ2-2; 9 nucleotides match TRBD2. The V gene's germline CDR1 is SGHRS and CDR2 YFSETQ. This CDR3 has 20 amino acids. V was pared by 4 bases and J by 4 bases, with 20 bases of the junction left unmatched. CDR3 amino acids: CASSTNPGLAQTPATGELFF. CDR3 DNA sequence: TGCGCCAGCAGCACCAACCCGGGACTAGCTCAAACCCCTGCCACCGGGGAGCTGTTTTTT.

This clone was seen more than once but under ten times. This rearrangement joins TRBV3-1 (or the pseudogene TRBV3-2) to TRBJ2-2; TRBD1 matches 8 bases. CDR1 is LGHDT, CDR2 YNNKEL, per germline (reference sequence). V was clipped by 0 bases and J by 6 bases; unmatched bases: 3. This CDR3 contains 15 residues. The CDR3 is CASSQDEQGAGELFF. In DNA form, the CDR3 reads TGTGCCAGCAGCCAAGATGAACAGGGGGCCGGGGAGCTGTTTTTT.